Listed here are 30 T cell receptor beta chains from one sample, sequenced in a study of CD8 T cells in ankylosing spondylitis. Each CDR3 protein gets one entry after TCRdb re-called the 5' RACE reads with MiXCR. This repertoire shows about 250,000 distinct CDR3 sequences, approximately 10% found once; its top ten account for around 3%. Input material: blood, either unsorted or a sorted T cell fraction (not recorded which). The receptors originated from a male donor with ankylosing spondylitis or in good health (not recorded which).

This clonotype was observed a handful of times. CDR3 amino acids: CAIKQGADNEQFF. CDR3 DNA sequence: TGTGCCATCAAACAGGGGGCGGACAATGAGCAGTTCTTC. The chain joins TRBV10-3 to TRBJ2-1; 9 positions match TRBD1. CDR3 length equals 13 residues. CDR1 and CDR2 (germline): ENHRY, SYGVKD. Unmatched junction bases numbered 3, after V lost 7 bases and J lost 5 bases.

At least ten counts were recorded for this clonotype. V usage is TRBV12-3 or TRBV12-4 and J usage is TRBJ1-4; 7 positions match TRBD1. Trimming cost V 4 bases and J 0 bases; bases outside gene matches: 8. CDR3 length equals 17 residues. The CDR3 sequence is CASSSGQVLATNEKLFF. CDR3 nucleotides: TGTGCCAGCAGTTCCGGACAGGTCCTTGCAACTAATGAAAAACTGTTTTTT.

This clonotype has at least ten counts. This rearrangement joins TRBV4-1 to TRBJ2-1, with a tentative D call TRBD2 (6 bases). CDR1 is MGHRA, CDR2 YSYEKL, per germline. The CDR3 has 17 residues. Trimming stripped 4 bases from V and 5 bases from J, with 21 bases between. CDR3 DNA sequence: TGCGCCAGCAGCCCTTTTGGCCCGGGACTCGCCGACAATGAGCAGTTCTTC. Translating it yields CASSPFGPGLADNEQFF.

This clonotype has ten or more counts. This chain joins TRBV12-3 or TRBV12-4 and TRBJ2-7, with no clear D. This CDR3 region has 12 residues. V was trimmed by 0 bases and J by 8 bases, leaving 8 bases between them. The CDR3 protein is CASSLARRKQYF. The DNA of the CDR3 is TGTGCCAGCAGTTTAGCAAGAAGGAAGCAGTACTTC.

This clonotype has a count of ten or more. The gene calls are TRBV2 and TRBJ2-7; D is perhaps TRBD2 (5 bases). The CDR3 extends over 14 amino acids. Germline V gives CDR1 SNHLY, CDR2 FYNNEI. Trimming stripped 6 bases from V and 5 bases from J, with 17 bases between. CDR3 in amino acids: CASSSGSLRDEQYF. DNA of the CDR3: TGTGCCAGCAGCTCTGGGAGCCTAAGGGACGAGCAGTACTTC.

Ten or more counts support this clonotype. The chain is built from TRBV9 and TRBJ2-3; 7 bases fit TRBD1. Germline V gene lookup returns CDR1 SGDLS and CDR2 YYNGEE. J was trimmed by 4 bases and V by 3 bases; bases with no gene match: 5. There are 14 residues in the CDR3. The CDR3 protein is CASSALGGPDTQYF. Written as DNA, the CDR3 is TGTGCCAGCAGCGCCCTAGGGGGCCCAGATACGCAGTATTTT.

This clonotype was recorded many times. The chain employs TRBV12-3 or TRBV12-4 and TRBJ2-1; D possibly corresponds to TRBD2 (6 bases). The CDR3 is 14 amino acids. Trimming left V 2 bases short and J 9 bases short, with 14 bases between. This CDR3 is CASSLIGGSGEQFF. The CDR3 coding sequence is TGTGCCAGCAGTTTAATTGGAGGGAGCGGTGAGCAGTTCTTC.

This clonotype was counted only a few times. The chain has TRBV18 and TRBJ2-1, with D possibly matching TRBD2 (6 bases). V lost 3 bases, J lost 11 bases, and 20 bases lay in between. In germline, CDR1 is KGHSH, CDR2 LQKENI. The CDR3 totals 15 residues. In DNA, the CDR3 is TGTGCCAGCTCACCGACCGGGACTCCTCTAGTGCAGCAGTTCTTC. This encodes CASSPTGTPLVQQFF.

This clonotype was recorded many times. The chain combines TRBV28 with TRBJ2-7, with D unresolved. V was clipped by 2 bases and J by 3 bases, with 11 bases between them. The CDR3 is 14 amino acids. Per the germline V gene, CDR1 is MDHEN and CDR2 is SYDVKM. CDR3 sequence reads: CASSLTYPNYEQYF. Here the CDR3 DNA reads TGTGCCAGCAGTTTAACCTATCCGAACTACGAGCAGTACTTC.

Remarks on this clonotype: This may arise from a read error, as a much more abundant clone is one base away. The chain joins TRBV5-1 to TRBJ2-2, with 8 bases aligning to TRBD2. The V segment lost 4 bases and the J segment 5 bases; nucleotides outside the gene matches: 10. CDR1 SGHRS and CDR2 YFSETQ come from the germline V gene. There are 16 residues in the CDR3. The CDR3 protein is CASSPVGTSWTGELFF. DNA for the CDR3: TGCGCCAGCAGCCCGGTCGGGACTAGTTGGACCGGGGAGCTGTTTTTT.

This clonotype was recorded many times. The CDR3 DNA sequence: TGTGCCAGCAGTTTCCCCGGGTCAGGCTTCTATGGCTACACCTTC. It translates to CASSFPGSGFYGYTF. The chain combines TRBV12-3 or TRBV12-4 with TRBJ1-2; D uncertain. This CDR3 is 15 amino acids long. V shed 3 bases and J shed 4 bases, with 15 bases lying between them.

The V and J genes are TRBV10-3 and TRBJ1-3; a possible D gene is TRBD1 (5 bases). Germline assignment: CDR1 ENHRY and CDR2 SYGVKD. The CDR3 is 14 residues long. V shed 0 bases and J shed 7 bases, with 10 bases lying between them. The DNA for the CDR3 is TGTGCCATCAGTGAGTCGGAAGGGGCGAACACCATATATTTT. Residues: CAISESEGANTIYF.

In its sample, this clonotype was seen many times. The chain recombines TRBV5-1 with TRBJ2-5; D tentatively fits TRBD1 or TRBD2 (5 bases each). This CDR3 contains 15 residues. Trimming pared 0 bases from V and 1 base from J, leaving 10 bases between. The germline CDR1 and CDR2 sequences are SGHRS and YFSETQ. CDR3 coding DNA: TGCGCCAGCAGCTTGGATTCAGGGAGCCAAGAGACCCAGTACTTC. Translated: CASSLDSGSQETQYF.

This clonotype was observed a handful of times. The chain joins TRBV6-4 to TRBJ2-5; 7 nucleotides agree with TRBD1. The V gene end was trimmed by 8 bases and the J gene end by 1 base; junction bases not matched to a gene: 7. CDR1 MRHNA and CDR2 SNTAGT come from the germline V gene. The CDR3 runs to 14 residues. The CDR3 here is CASGPGQVQETQYF. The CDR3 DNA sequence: TGTGCCAGCGGCCCCGGACAGGTCCAAGAGACCCAGTACTTC.

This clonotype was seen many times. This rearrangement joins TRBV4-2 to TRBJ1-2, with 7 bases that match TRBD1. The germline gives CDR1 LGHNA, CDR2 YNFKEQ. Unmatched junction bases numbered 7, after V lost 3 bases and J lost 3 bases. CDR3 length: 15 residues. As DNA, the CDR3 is TGTGCCAGCAGCCAGGACCTTACAGGGGACTATGGCTACACCTTC. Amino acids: CASSQDLTGDYGYTF.

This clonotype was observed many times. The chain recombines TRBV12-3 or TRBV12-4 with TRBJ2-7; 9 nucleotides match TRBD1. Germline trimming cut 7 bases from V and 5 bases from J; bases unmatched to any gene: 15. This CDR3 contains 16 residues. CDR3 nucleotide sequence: TGTGCCAGCACTACCCCAGGGACAGGGAGGGGCCACGAGCAGTACTTC. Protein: CASTTPGTGRGHEQYF.

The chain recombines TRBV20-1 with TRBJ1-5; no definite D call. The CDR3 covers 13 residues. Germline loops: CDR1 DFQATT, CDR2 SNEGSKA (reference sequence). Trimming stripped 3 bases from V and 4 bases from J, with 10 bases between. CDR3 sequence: CSASDHENQPQHF. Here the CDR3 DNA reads TGCAGTGCTAGTGATCACGAAAATCAGCCCCAGCATTTT.

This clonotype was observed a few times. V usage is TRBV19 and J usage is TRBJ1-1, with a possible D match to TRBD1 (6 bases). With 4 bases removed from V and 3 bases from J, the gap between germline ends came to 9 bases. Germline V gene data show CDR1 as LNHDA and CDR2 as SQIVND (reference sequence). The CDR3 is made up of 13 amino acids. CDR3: CASSTGEDTEAFF. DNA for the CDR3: TGTGCCAGTAGTACAGGGGAGGACACTGAAGCTTTCTTT. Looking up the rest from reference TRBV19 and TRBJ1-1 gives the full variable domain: DGGITQSPKYLFRKEGQNVTLSCEQNLNHDAMYWYRQDPGQGLRLIYYSQIVNDFQKGDIAEGYSVSREKKESFPLTVTSAQKNPTAFYLCASSTGEDTEAFFGQGTRLTVV.

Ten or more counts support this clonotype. The CDR3 is CSARGKETQYF. In nucleotides, the CDR3 is TGCAGTGCACGGGGGAAAGAGACCCAGTACTTC. The chain links TRBV20-1 to TRBJ2-5, with D possibly being TRBD2 (6 bases). Germline CDR1 and CDR2: DFQATT and SNEGSKA (reference sequence). Trimming stripped 6 bases from V and 3 bases from J, with 8 bases between. There are 11 residues in the CDR3.

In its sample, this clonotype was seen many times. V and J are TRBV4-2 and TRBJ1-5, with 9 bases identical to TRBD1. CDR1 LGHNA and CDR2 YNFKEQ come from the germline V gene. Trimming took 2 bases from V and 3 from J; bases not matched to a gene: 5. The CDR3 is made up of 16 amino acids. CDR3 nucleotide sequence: TGTGCCAGCAGCCAACCGACAGGGGGAAACAATCAGCCCCAGCATTTT. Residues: CASSQPTGGNNQPQHF.

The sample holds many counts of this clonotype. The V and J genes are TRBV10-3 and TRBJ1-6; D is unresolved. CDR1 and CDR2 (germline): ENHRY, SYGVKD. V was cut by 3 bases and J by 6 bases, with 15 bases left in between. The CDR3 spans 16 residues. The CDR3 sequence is CAISDSGNPPNSPLHF. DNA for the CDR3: TGTGCCATCAGTGATAGCGGGAATCCTCCTAATTCACCCCTCCACTTT.

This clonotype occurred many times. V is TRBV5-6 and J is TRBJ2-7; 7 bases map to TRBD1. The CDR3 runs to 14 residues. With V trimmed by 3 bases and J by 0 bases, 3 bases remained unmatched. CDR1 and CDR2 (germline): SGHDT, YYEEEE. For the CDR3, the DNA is TGTGCCAGCAGCTCCGCAGGGGGCTCCTACGAGCAGTACTTC. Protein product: CASSSAGGSYEQYF.

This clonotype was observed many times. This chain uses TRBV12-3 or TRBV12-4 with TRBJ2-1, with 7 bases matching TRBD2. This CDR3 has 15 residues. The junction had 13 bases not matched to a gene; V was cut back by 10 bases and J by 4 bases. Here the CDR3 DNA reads TGTGCCACCCAAGCCGGGGGGACTCGTTACAATGAGCAGTTCTTC. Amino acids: CATQAGGTRYNEQFF.

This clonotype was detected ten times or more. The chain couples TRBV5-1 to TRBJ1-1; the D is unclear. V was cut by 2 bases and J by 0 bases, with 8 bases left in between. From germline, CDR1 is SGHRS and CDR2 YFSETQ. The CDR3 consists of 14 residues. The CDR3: CASSFEAMNTEAFF. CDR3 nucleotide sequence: TGCGCCAGCAGCTTTGAAGCGATGAACACTGAAGCTTTCTTT. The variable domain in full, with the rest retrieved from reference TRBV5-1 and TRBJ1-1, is KAGVTQTPRYLIKTRGQQVTLSCSPISGHRSVSWYQQTPGQGLQFLFEYFSETQRNKGNFPGRFSGRQFSNSRSEMNVSTLELGDSALYLCASSFEAMNTEAFFGQGTRLTVV.

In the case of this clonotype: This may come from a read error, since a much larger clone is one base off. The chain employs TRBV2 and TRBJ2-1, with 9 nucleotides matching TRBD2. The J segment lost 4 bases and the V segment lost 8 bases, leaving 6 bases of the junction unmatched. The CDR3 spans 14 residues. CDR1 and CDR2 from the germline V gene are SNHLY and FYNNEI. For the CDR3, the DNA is TGTGCCAGCGGGAGACTAGCGGCTTACAATGAGCAGTTCTTC. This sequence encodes CASGRLAAYNEQFF.

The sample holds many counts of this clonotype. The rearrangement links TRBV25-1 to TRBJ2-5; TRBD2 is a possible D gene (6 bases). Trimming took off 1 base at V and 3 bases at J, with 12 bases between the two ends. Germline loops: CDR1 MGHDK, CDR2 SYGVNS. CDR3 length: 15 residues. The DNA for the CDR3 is TGTGCCAGCAGTGAATCAGCGGGCCCCAAAGAGACCCAGTACTTC. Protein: CASSESAGPKETQYF.

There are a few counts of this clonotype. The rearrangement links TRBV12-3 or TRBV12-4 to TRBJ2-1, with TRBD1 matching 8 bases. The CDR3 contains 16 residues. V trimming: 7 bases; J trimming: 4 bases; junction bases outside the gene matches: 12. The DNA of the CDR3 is TGTGCCAGCAACCCAGCCGGGACAGGCTCATACAATGAGCAGTTCTTC. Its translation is CASNPAGTGSYNEQFF.

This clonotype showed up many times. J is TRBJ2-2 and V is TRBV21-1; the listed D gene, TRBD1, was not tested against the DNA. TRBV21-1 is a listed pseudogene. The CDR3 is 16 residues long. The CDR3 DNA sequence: TGTGCCAGCAGCAAAGCACACAGGGGTTACACCGGGGAGCTGTTTTTT. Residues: CASSKAHRGYTGELFF.

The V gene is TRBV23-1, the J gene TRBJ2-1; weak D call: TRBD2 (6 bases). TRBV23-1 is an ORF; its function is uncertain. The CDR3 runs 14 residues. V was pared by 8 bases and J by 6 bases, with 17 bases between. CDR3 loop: CASQTSEGGNEQFF. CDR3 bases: TGCGCCAGCCAGACTTCCGAGGGAGGCAATGAGCAGTTCTTC.

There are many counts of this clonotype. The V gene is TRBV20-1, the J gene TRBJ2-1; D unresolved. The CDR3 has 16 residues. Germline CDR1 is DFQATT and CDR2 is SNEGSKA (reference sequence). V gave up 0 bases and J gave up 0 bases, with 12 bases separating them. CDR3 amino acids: CSARDPHSSSYNEQFF. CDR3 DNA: TGCAGTGCTAGAGACCCGCACAGTAGCTCCTACAATGAGCAGTTCTTC.